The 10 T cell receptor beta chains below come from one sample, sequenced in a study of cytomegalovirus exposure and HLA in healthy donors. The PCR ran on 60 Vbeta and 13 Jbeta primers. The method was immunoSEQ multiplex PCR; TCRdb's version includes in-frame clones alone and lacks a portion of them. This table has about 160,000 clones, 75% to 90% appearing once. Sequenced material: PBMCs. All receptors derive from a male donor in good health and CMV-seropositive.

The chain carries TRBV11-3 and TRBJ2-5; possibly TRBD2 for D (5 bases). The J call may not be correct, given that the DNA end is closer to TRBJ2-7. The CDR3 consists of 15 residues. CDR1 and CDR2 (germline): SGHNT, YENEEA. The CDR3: CASSWFVGLEGEQYF. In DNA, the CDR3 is TGTGCCAGCAGCTGGTTCGTGGGTCTTGAGGGCGAGCAGTACTTC.

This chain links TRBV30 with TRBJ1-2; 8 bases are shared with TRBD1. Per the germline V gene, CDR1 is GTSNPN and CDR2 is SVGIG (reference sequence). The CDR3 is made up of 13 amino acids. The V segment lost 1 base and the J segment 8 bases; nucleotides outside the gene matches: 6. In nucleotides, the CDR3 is TGTGCCTGGAGTGGAACAGGGGGTGTGGGCTACACCTTC. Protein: CAWSGTGGVGYTF.

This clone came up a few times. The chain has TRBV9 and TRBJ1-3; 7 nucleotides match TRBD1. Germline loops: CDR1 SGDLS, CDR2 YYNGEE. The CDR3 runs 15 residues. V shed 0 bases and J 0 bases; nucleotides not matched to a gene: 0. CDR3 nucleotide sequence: TGTGCCAGCAGCGTAGGACAGGGCTCTGGAAACACCATATATTTT. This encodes CASSVGQGSGNTIYF.

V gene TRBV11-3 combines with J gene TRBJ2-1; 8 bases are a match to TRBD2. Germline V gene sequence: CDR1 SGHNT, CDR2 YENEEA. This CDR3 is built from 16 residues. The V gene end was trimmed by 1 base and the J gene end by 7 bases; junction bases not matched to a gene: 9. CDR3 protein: CASSLVASGSVNEQFF. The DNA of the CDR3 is TGTGCCAGCAGCTTAGTGGCTAGCGGGTCGGTAAATGAGCAGTTCTTC.

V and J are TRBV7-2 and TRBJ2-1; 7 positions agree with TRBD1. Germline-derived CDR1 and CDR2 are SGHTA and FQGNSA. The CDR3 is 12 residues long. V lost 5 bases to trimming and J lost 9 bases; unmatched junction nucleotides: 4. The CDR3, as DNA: TGTGCCAGCAGCCGGGACAGCAGTGAGCAGTTCTTC. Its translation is CASSRDSSEQFF. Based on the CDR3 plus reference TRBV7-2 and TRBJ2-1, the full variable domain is GAGVSQSPSNKVTEKGKDVELRCDPISGHTALYWYRQSLGQGLEFLIYFQGNSAPDKSGLPSDRFSAERTGGSVSTLTIQRTQQEDSAVYLCASSRDSSEQFFGPGTRLTVL.

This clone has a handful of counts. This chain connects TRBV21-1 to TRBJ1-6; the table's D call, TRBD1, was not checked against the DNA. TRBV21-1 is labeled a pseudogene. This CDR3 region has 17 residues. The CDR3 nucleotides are TGTGCCAGCAGCAATCAGGTGAAGGGGCGGCATGGATCACCCCTCCACTTT. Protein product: CASSNQVKGRHGSPLHF.

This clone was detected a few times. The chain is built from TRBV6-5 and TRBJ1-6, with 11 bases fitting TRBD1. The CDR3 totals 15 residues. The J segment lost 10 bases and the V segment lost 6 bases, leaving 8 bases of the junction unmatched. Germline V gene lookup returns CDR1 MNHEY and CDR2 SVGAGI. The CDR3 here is CASSPTGTGGSPLHF. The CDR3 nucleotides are TGTGCCAGCAGCCCTACCGGGACAGGGGGGTCACCCCTCCACTTT.

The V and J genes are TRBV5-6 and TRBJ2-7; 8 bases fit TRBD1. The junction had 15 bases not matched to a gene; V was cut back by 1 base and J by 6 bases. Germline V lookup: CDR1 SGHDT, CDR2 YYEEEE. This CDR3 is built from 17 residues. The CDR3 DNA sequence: TGTGCCAGCAGCTTGAAGGTTCCGAGGACAGGGTCTGGCGAGCAGTACTTC. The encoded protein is CASSLKVPRTGSGEQYF.

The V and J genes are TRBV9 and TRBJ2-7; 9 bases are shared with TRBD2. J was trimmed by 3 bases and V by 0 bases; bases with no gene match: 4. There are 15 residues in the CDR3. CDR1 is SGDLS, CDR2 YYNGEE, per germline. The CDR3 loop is CASSVAPSGNYEQYF. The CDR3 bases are TGTGCCAGCAGCGTAGCCCCTAGCGGGAACTACGAGCAGTACTTC.

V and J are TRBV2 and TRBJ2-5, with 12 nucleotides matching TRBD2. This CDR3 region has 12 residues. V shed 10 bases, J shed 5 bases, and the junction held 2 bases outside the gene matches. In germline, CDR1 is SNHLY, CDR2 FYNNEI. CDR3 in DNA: TGTGCCACCGGGACTAGCGGGGAGACCCAGTACTTC. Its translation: CATGTSGETQYF. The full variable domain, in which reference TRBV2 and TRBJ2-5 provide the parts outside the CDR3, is EPEVTQTPSHQVTQMGQEVILRCVPISNHLYFYWYRQILGQKVEFLVSFYNNEISEKSEIFDDQFSVERPDGSNFTLKIRSTKLEDSAMYFCATGTSGETQYFGPGTRLLVL.